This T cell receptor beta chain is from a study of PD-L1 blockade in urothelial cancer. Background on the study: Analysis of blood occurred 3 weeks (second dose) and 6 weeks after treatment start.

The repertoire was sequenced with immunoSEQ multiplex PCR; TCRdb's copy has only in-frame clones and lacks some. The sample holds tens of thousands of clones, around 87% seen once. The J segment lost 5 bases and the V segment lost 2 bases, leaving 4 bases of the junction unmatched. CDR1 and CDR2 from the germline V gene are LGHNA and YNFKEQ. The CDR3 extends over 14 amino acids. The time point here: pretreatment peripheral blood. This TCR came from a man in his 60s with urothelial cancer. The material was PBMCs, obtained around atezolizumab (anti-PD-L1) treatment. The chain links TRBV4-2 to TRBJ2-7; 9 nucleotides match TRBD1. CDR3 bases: TGTGCCAGCAGCCAACGGGACAGGGACGACGAGCAGTACTTC. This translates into CASSQRDRDDEQYF.